One and the same sample provided the 10 T cell receptor beta chains below, sequenced in a study of glioma-infiltrating T cells. TCR alpha and beta CDR3 regions were amplified from RNA using iRepertoire nested multiplex PCR. Using its own MiXCR run on the multiplex PCR reads, TCRdb lists one record per CDR3 protein. The profile shows about 180,000 distinct CDR3 sequences, around 40% of them singletons. The specimen sequenced was glioma tissue, nonneoplastic brain tissue, or PBMCs (not recorded which). Receptor source: a human donor with low-grade glioma or glioblastoma, undergoing nonglioma brain surgery, or in good health (not recorded which).

The chain combines TRBV12-3 or TRBV12-4 with TRBJ2-1, with D unresolved. Trimming took 2 bases from V and 10 from J, leaving 6 bases between them. The CDR3 contains 11 residues. CDR3 protein: CASSLTHEQFF. The CDR3 bases are TGTGCCAGCAGTTTAACCCACGAGCAGTTCTTC.

This clonotype occurred many times. The chain uses TRBV20-1 and TRBJ2-7; unclear D gene. Germline V CDR1 and CDR2: DFQATT, SNEGSKA (reference sequence). The V end lost 5 bases, the J end lost 2 bases, and 16 bases lay between the germline ends. The CDR3 sequence is 14 residues long. The CDR3 bases are TGCAGTGCTCTCACCGACGGAGACACCTACGAGCAGTACTTC. It encodes CSALTDGDTYEQYF.

The table lists this clonotype with many counts. The V and J genes are TRBV3-1 and TRBJ2-3; no firm D call. Germline V gene sequence: CDR1 LGHDT, CDR2 YNNKEL (reference sequence). V lost 2 bases to trimming and J lost 1 base, with 10 bases between them. The CDR3 is 15 amino acids. For the CDR3, the DNA is TGTGCCAGCAGCCAACGCCCACACGGCACAGATACGCAGTATTTT. Its translation: CASSQRPHGTDTQYF.

Ten or more counts support this clonotype. V gene TRBV12-3 or TRBV12-4 combines with J gene TRBJ2-1, with 13 bases lining up with TRBD2. The CDR3 spans 18 residues. Unmatched junction bases numbered 8, after V lost 6 bases and J lost 0 bases. In DNA form, the CDR3 reads TGTGCCAGCAGAGGACTAGCGGGAGCCCCCAGCTCCTACAATGAGCAGTTCTTC. This gives the protein CASRGLAGAPSSYNEQFF.

This clonotype was recorded a few times. The chain has TRBV11-2 and TRBJ2-5, with D hard to call. The CDR3 has 12 residues. The V gene's germline CDR1 is SGHAT and CDR2 FQNNGV. V was trimmed by 5 bases and J by 6 bases, leaving 10 bases between them. CDR3 sequence reads: CASSSVGQTQYF. DNA of the CDR3: TGTGCCAGCAGCAGTGTAGGTCAGACCCAGTACTTC.

As regards this clonotype: A much bigger clone sits one base away, suggesting this may be a read error. The V and J genes are TRBV4-1 and TRBJ1-2; D perhaps matches TRBD1 (5 bases). There are 16 residues in the CDR3. The V gene's germline CDR1 is MGHRA and CDR2 YSYEKL. CDR3 in amino acids: CASSQEPPDSTYCYTF. The CDR3 DNA reads as TGCGCCAGCAGCCAAGAGCCCCCTGACAGTACCTATTGCTACACCTTC.

In this sample, this clonotype turned up many times. V gene TRBV20-1 combines with J gene TRBJ2-6, with 8 positions matching TRBD1. Germline CDR1 DFQATT, CDR2 SNEGSKA (reference sequence). V was clipped by 6 bases and J by 0 bases; unmatched bases: 7. This CDR3 is 16 amino acids long. The CDR3 loop reads CSATGTGASGANVLTF. CDR3 DNA sequence: TGCAGTGCCACCGGGACAGGAGCCTCTGGGGCCAACGTCCTGACTTTC.

This clonotype turned up a few times. V usage is TRBV20-1 and J usage is TRBJ2-1; 8 positions match TRBD2. The CDR3 totals 12 residues. Germline V lookup: CDR1 DFQATT, CDR2 SNEGSKA (reference sequence). With V trimmed by 3 bases and J by 10 bases, 5 bases remained unmatched. CDR3 DNA sequence: TGCAGTGCTAGCGGGAGGGCCTGGGAGCAGTTCTTC. Protein product: CSASGRAWEQFF.

This clonotype was counted at least ten times. The chain is built from TRBV2 and TRBJ1-2; D may be TRBD1 (5 bases). The V end was cut by 6 bases, the J end by 7 bases, with 12 bases between. The CDR3 length is 12 residues. Germline V CDR1 and CDR2: SNHLY, FYNNEI. CDR3 region: CASREKGPGYTF. CDR3 nucleotide sequence: TGTGCCAGCAGAGAAAAGGGGCCTGGCTACACCTTC.

This clonotype was seen ten or more times. The chain uses TRBV28 and TRBJ2-1, with 9 bases matching TRBD1. Germline trimming cut 7 bases from V and 4 bases from J; bases unmatched to any gene: 8. Germline values: CDR1 MDHEN, CDR2 SYDVKM. This CDR3 has 15 amino acids. CDR3 DNA: TGTGCCAGCACTGAAGACAGGGGGGTATACAATGAGCAGTTCTTC. Its protein product is CASTEDRGVYNEQFF. Supplemented by reference TRBV28 and TRBJ2-1, the full variable domain reads DVKVTQSSRYLVKRTGEKVFLECVQDMDHENMFWYRQDPGLGLRLIYFSYDVKMKEKGDIPEGYSVSREKKERFSLILESASTNQTSMYLCASTEDRGVYNEQFFGPGTRLTVL.